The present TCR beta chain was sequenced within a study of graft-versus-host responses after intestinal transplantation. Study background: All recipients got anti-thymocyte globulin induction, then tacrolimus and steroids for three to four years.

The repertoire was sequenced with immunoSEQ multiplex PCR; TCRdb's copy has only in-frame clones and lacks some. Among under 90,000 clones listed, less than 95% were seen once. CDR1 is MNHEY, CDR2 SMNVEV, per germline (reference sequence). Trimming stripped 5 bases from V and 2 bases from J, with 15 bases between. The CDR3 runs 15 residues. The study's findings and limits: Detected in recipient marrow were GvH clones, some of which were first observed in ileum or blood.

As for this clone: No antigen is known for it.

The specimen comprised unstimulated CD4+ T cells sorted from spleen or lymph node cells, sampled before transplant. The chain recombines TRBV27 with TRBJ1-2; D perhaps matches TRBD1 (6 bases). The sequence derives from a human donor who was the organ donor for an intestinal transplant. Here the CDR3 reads CASSMGTLPNYGYTF. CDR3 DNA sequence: TGTGCCAGCAGTATGGGGACACTGCCAAACTATGGCTACACCTTC.